Reported below is one T cell receptor (beta chain). The antigen remains undetermined. The data were taken from a study of post-analysis software for immune sequencing data. On the study more broadly: Disease courses included relapsing-remitting, secondary progressive and progressive-relapsing multiple sclerosis.

Built from TCR beta cDNA, the libraries had unique molecular identifiers in them. TCRdb called the PCR reads again in MiXCR, with one record for every CDR3 protein. Here the sample spans about 680,000 distinct CDR3 sequences, around 64% being singletons. Findings of the study overall: Controls had significantly higher normalized Chao1 diversity than multiple sclerosis patients. Batch-matched samples strongly co-clustered by F measure.

This clonotype was obtained from a girl aged 2 to 10 with multiple sclerosis. The sequenced sample consisted of blood.

This CDR3 reads CASSATGTLSETQYF. Written as DNA, the CDR3 is TGTGCCAGCAGTGCAACCGGGACCCTTAGCGAGACCCAGTACTTC. This sequence joins TRBV6-1 and TRBJ2-5; D may correspond to TRBD1 or TRBD2 (5 bases each). V shed 4 bases and J shed 5 bases, with 17 bases lying between them. The CDR3 has 15 residues. Germline CDR1 MNHNS, CDR2 SASEGT.